This entry features one T cell receptor (beta chain) sequence. This entry comes from a study of blood T cell repertoires in COVID-19. About the research overall: Specimens from acute and convalescent COVID-19 originated in the United States, Italy and Spain. PBMCs, B-cell-depleted T cells, or T cells were the source of the cDNA or gDNA that made up the material.

Authors' data handling: Reference gene primer amplification in the assay estimated nucleated cell counts. Method: immunoSEQ multiplex PCR; TCRdb's copy keeps in-frame clones and lacks some. V and J calls and clone size are as listed in that table; D and trimming were resolved from the DNA. The sample lists about 14,000 clones; approximately 90% were seen once. The CDR3 loop spans 17 amino acids. The V and J ends lost 4 bases and 0 bases, in that order; junction bases with no gene match: 9. CDR1 is LGHNA, CDR2 YNFKEQ, per germline. The source of this sequence is a man aged 45 to 65 with active COVID-19. The genes are TRBV4-2 and TRBJ1-3; 7 nucleotides align to TRBD1. Material: peripheral blood. CDR3 region: CASSPPSQGSSGNTIYF. The CDR3 bases are TGTGCCAGCAGCCCACCATCACAGGGGAGCTCTGGAAACACCATATATTTT.